In this sample, the clone carrying this TCR beta chain turned up a few times. The data belong to a study of blood T cell repertoires in COVID-19. Study-wide background: Acute and convalescent COVID-19 samples came from the United States, Italy and Spain. Sources were T cells, B-cell-depleted T cells, or PBMCs; the material itself was cDNA or gDNA.

Per the authors' pipeline: How many nucleated cells were present was estimated from reference gene primer amplification. Assay: immunoSEQ multiplex PCR; the TCRdb copy retains only in-frame clones and omits some. V, J and clone size were drawn from that table, and D and trimming were deduced from the DNA. The table shows 150,000 to 200,000 clones, with 90% occurring only once. V shed 3 bases and J shed 2 bases, with 10 bases lying between them. Germline V CDR1 and CDR2: DFQATT, SNEGSKA (reference sequence). The CDR3 sequence is 13 residues long. Sequencing was carried out using peripheral blood. This receptor was identified in a man in his 60s with active or convalescent COVID-19. This rearrangement joins TRBV20-1 to TRBJ1-1; D is ambiguous. CDR3 nucleotides: TGCAGTGCTAGTTCTAGTCGAAACACTGAAGCTTTCTTT. Translated: CSASSSRNTEAFF.